Below are 21 T cell receptor beta chains sequenced from a single sample in a study of blood T cells in healthy people across ages. Through a sample-barcoded 5' primer and a J-beta primer mix, a second PCR was run for about 7 to 12 cycles. TCRdb redid the calling of the 5' RACE reads with MiXCR, one entry per CDR3 protein. The table records roughly 930,000 distinct CDR3 sequences, around 48% of them present only once. Sequencing used blood. These TCRs come from a man aged 30-40 years in good health.

The chain couples TRBV20-1 to TRBJ1-1; perhaps TRBD1 as D (6 bases). Per the germline V gene, CDR1 is DFQATT and CDR2 is SNEGSKA (reference sequence). Between the trimmed V and J ends, which lost 6 bases and 6 bases, there was a span of 17 bases. The CDR3 is 13 amino acids. The CDR3 reads CSASEGVASEAFF. CDR3 in DNA: TGCAGTGCCAGCGAGGGGGTTGCGTCTGAAGCTTTCTTT.

The chain couples TRBV7-2 to TRBJ1-4, with 7 bases lining up with TRBD1. The length of the CDR3 is 14 residues. From germline, CDR1 is SGHTA and CDR2 FQGNSA. J gave up 5 bases and V 3 bases, and 3 bases lay outside the gene matches. The CDR3 reads CASSLGTENEKLFF. CDR3 nucleotides: TGTGCCAGCAGCTTGGGGACAGAAAATGAAAAACTGTTTTTT.

This clonotype was observed a few times. This chain connects TRBV27 to TRBJ2-4; the D gene is possibly TRBD2 (6 bases). With 4 bases removed from V and 4 bases from J, the gap between germline ends came to 14 bases. The CDR3 extends over 15 amino acids. Germline CDR1 MNHEY, CDR2 SMNVEV (reference sequence). CDR3 nucleotides: TGTGCCAGCAGTTATCAGGGAGGTCCGAAAAACATTCAGTACTTC. This codes for CASSYQGGPKNIQYF.

This clonotype has only a few counts. The V and J genes are TRBV3-1 and TRBJ1-6, with 8 bases that match TRBD1. Germline loops: CDR1 LGHDT, CDR2 YNNKEL (reference sequence). The CDR3 has 16 residues. V trimming: 3 bases; J trimming: 9 bases; junction bases outside the gene matches: 10. The CDR3, as DNA: TGTGCCAGCAGCCAGGTCGGACAGGGAGTTGGTTCACCCCTCCACTTT. This sequence encodes CASSQVGQGVGSPLHF.

The chain links TRBV12-3 or TRBV12-4 to TRBJ1-1, with a tentative D call TRBD1 (6 bases). This CDR3 is built from 14 residues. Trimming pared 10 bases from V and 3 bases from J, leaving 18 bases between. CDR3 nucleotides: TGTGCCACTAGGAGGGGGGGTGGGGACACTGAAGCTTTCTTT. As protein: CATRRGGGDTEAFF.

The rearrangement links TRBV30 to TRBJ2-7, with TRBD1 matching 8 bases. From germline, CDR1 is GTSNPN and CDR2 SVGIG (reference sequence). This CDR3 is built from 13 residues. Trimming cost V 7 bases and J 1 base; bases outside gene matches: 6. In DNA form, the CDR3 reads TGTGCCTTTAGGGGACAGGCGTCCTACGAGCAGTACTTC. This encodes CAFRGQASYEQYF.

This clonotype was seen a few times. The chain employs TRBV4-2 and TRBJ2-4, with 7 positions matching TRBD1. Germline V gene data show CDR1 as LGHNA and CDR2 as YNFKEQ. The CDR3 sequence is 24 residues long. Trimming cost V 3 bases and J 1 base; bases outside gene matches: 30. The CDR3 DNA reads TGTGCCAGCAGCCAGGGTACGACGGGACAGCGTCCAACGATACCTTGTATGGCCAAAAACATTCAGTACTTC. Its translation is CASSQGTTGQRPTIPCMAKNIQYF.

The chain recombines TRBV7-2 with TRBJ2-3; maybe TRBD2 (7 bases). The CDR3 is made up of 15 amino acids. Germline CDR1 is SGHTA and CDR2 is FQGNSA. V gave up 1 base and J gave up 4 bases, with 12 bases separating them. The CDR3 spells CASSLVWGGADTQYF. In nucleotides, the CDR3 is TGTGCCAGCAGCTTAGTGTGGGGGGGCGCAGATACGCAGTATTTT.

The chain links TRBV20-1 to TRBJ2-1, with TRBD2 matching 8 bases. Germline values: CDR1 DFQATT, CDR2 SNEGSKA (reference sequence). Losses at the gene ends were 6 bases for V and 3 bases for J; bases not matched to a gene: 13. The CDR3 is made up of 16 amino acids. The CDR3 DNA sequence: TGCAGTGCCCATACGAGGGGCGGGGGGTACTACAATGAGCAGTTCTTC. Protein sequence: CSAHTRGGGYYNEQFF.

This clonotype occurred a few times. The chain has TRBV6-5 and TRBJ2-3, with D uncertain. Germline V gene sequence: CDR1 MNHEY, CDR2 SVGAGI. V was cut by 2 bases and J by 8 bases, with 20 bases left in between. CDR3 length: 16 residues. The CDR3 region is CASSYTPSPLQTTQYF. The CDR3 DNA is TGTGCCAGCAGTTACACCCCCTCCCCCCTGCAGACTACGCAGTATTTT.

The chain recombines TRBV3-1 with TRBJ2-2; D uncertain. The CDR3 has 15 amino acids. V was pared by 0 bases and J by 7 bases, with 12 bases between. Germline CDR1 LGHDT, CDR2 YNNKEL (reference sequence). CDR3 in DNA: TGTGCCAGCAGCCAAGACCTAGGTTACGGCGGGGAGCTGTTTTTT. Translated, it gives CASSQDLGYGGELFF.

The chain carries TRBV10-3 and TRBJ2-3; D could derive from TRBD1 or TRBD2 (5 bases each). V lost 9 bases and J 4 bases, leaving 17 bases between the germline ends. This CDR3 contains 14 residues. From germline, CDR1 is ENHRY and CDR2 SYGVKD. This CDR3 reads CAIATGPRADTQYF. CDR3 sequence (DNA): TGTGCCATAGCCACGGGGCCGCGGGCAGATACGCAGTATTTT.

There are many counts of this clonotype. The chain combines TRBV9 with TRBJ2-1; 8 nucleotides agree with TRBD2. The CDR3 runs 16 residues. Germline assignment: CDR1 SGDLS and CDR2 YYNGEE. Losses at the gene ends were 2 bases for V and 1 base for J; bases not matched to a gene: 5. The DNA of the CDR3 is TGTGCCAGCAGCGTTGACACTAGCGGTTCCTACAATGAGCAGTTCTTC. Amino acids: CASSVDTSGSYNEQFF.

The V and J genes are TRBV20-1 and TRBJ2-3; 7 nucleotides agree with TRBD2. This CDR3 is built from 13 residues. Germline lookup yields CDR1 DFQATT and CDR2 SNEGSKA (reference sequence). The ends lost 7 bases at V and 0 bases at J; junction bases unmatched: 4. CDR3 sequence: CSDGGISTDTQYF. In DNA, the CDR3 is TGCAGTGACGGGGGGATAAGCACAGATACGCAGTATTTT.

J is TRBJ2-5 and V is TRBV24-1, with 8 bases that match TRBD1. Matching the DNA end better, TRBJ2-7 makes the J call doubtful. This CDR3 has 15 amino acids. Germline CDR1 KGHDR, CDR2 SFDVKD. CDR3 protein: CATSDSGQGSGEQYF. DNA for the CDR3: TGTGCCACCAGTGATTCAGGACAGGGTTCGGGCGAGCAGTACTTC.

This chain uses TRBV10-3 with TRBJ1-5; unclear D gene. Germline V gives CDR1 ENHRY, CDR2 SYGVKD. The V and J ends lost 5 bases and 4 bases respectively, with 9 bases between them. The CDR3 spans 13 residues. Here the CDR3 reads CAISKSENQPQHF. Here the CDR3 DNA reads TGTGCCATCAGTAAATCGGAGAATCAGCCCCAGCATTTT.

The chain couples TRBV10-3 to TRBJ2-4; D is ambiguous. The J call is doubtful: the DNA matches TRBJ2-7 better. Looked up from germline, CDR1 is ENHRY and CDR2 is SYGVKD. The CDR3 spans 11 residues. Here the CDR3 reads CAGSRSYEQYF. The DNA of the CDR3 is TGTGCCGGTTCCAGGAGCTACGAGCAGTACTTC.

In its sample, this clonotype was seen a few times. The chain has TRBV2 and TRBJ1-2; D unclear. Germline V gene lookup returns CDR1 SNHLY and CDR2 FYNNEI. This CDR3 comprises 15 residues. Trimming took off 1 base at V and 4 bases at J, with 13 bases between the two ends. CDR3 in amino acids: CASSEDSNLVYGYTF. CDR3 DNA sequence: TGTGCCAGCAGTGAAGACTCGAACCTCGTCTATGGCTACACCTTC.

This rearrangement joins TRBV3-1 to TRBJ1-1, with 7 bases identical to TRBD1. The CDR3 covers 19 residues. Germline CDR1 and CDR2: LGHDT and YNNKEL (reference sequence). V dropped 4 bases and J dropped 0; count of bases not matched to a gene: 17. For the CDR3, the DNA is TGTGCCAGCAGCCCGCGAAACAGACAGGGCGCGTGGTTGAACACTGAAGCTTTCTTT. Its protein product is CASSPRNRQGAWLNTEAFF.

The chain employs TRBV7-2 and TRBJ1-1; no clear D. Trimming took off 0 bases at V and 1 base at J, with 12 bases between the two ends. CDR3 size: 16 residues. CDR1 and CDR2 from the germline V gene are SGHTA and FQGNSA. The CDR3: CASSLARARRNTEAFF. The CDR3, as DNA: TGTGCCAGCAGCTTAGCGAGGGCCAGACGGAACACTGAAGCTTTCTTT.

The gene calls are TRBV24-1 and TRBJ2-3; 9 nucleotides line up with TRBD2. Germline values: CDR1 KGHDR, CDR2 SFDVKD. The CDR3 totals 15 residues. V gave up 9 bases and J gave up 6 bases; unmatched junction bases: 12. For the CDR3, the DNA is TGTGCCACCGGCGGCGGGACTAGCTTTGCGGATACGCAGTATTTT. It specifies CATGGGTSFADTQYF.